The present entry profiles one TCR beta chain with its context. Losses at the gene ends were 6 bases for V and 1 base for J; bases not matched to a gene: 13. This CDR3 has 17 amino acids. Germline values: CDR1 MNHEY, CDR2 SMNVEV (reference sequence). Sequenced by immunoSEQ multiplex PCR; TCRdb stores in-frame clones only, minus some. The sample includes some 140,000 clones, roughly 89% of them seen just once. This specimen comes from a study of control samples from healthy donors and cancer patients. The sample comprised PBMCs. This sequence was found in a man between 50 and 59 years old with head and neck cancer. V is TRBV27 and J is TRBJ2-3; TRBD2 matches at 7 bases. The CDR3 coding sequence is TGTGCCAGCAGACTTATCCGACTAGCAGACCGCACAGATACGCAGTATTTT. Its protein is CASRLIRLADRTDTQYF.